The next 10 T cell receptor beta chains were all read from a single sample in a study of T-cell reconstitution after alpha-beta-depleted transplantation in children. Unique molecular identifiers were used to barcode this TCRbeta library. TCRdb re-called the PCR reads with MiXCR, one entry per CDR3 protein. The profile shows about 980,000 distinct CDR3 sequences, about 29% of them singletons. The material was PBMCs, mostly from graft donor cells, obtained 360 days after TCRalphabeta/CD19-depleted stem cell transplant. The receptors here all came from a boy younger than two who had a stem cell transplant for SCID, so the T cells may come from the graft donor.

The CDR3 here is CATRTGDGFREQFF. The CDR3 coding sequence is TGTGCCACTAGGACAGGGGATGGATTTCGTGAGCAGTTCTTC. The rearrangement uses TRBV12-3 or TRBV12-4 and TRBJ2-1; 9 nucleotides agree with TRBD1. The CDR3 sequence is 14 residues long. The J segment lost 9 bases and the V segment lost 10 bases, leaving 13 bases of the junction unmatched.

This clonotype has just one count. The J gene is TRBJ2-7, the V gene TRBV30; D remains unclear. V was pared by 0 bases and J by 7 bases, with 13 bases between. Per the germline V gene, CDR1 is GTSNPN and CDR2 is SVGIG (reference sequence). The CDR3 length is 13 residues. For the CDR3, the DNA is TGTGCCTGGAGTGTACTTGGGTTTTGGGAGCAGTACTTC. Translation: CAWSVLGFWEQYF.

This sequence joins TRBV12-3 or TRBV12-4 and TRBJ1-2, with D uncertain. Trimming shortened V by 2 bases and J by 3 bases, and 10 bases separated the two germline ends. This CDR3 spans 14 amino acids. CDR3 amino acids: CASSLSVGDYGYTF. The CDR3 DNA follows: TGTGCCAGCAGTTTAAGCGTTGGGGACTATGGCTACACCTTC.

The chain employs TRBV20-1 and TRBJ1-1; D is perhaps TRBD1 (5 bases). The germline V gene has CDR1 DFQATT and CDR2 SNEGSKA (reference sequence). Trimming cost V 3 bases and J 6 bases, with 8 bases left between them. This CDR3 is built from 11 residues. Here the CDR3 reads CSARDIPEAFF. The CDR3 region has the DNA TGCAGTGCTAGGGACATCCCTGAAGCTTTCTTT.

The chain combines TRBV27 with TRBJ2-3, with D possibly TRBD1 on 6 matching bases. The germline V gene has CDR1 MNHEY and CDR2 SMNVEV (reference sequence). The CDR3 totals 13 residues. Trimming took 8 bases from V and 1 from J, leaving 10 bases between them. CDR3 region: CASGGHGTDTQYF. The CDR3 nucleotides read TGTGCCAGCGGGGGACATGGCACAGATACGCAGTATTTT.

The V call is TRBV5-1, the J call TRBJ2-1, with TRBD2 identical over 10 bases. The CDR3 loop spans 17 amino acids. Germline V gives CDR1 SGHRS, CDR2 YFSETQ. V gave up 4 bases and J gave up 6 bases; unmatched junction bases: 13. The CDR3 nucleotides are TGCGCCAGCAGCCCGGCCCTACTAGCGGGGAATACCAATGAGCAGTTCTTC. It encodes CASSPALLAGNTNEQFF. The full variable domain, with the rest looked up from reference TRBV5-1 and TRBJ2-1, is KAGVTQTPRYLIKTRGQQVTLSCSPISGHRSVSWYQQTPGQGLQFLFEYFSETQRNKGNFPGRFSGRQFSNSRSEMNVSTLELGDSALYLCASSPALLAGNTNEQFFGPGTRLTVL.

CDR3 region: CASSGTRIRPNQPQHF. The CDR3 DNA follows: TGTGCCAGCAGCGGCACACGAATTAGACCCAATCAGCCCCAGCATTTT. This chain links TRBV2 with TRBJ1-5; unclear D gene. The CDR3 totals 16 residues. Germline lookup yields CDR1 SNHLY and CDR2 FYNNEI. Trimming removed 6 bases at V and 3 bases at J, with 18 bases between.

This sequence joins TRBV3-1 and TRBJ1-2; tentative D call: TRBD1 (6 bases). Trimming removed 1 base from V and 7 bases from J, with 16 bases in between. Per germline, CDR1 LGHDT and CDR2 YNNKEL (reference sequence). The CDR3 has 15 residues. The CDR3 reads CASSQAGTWTSGYTF. In nucleotides, the CDR3 is TGTGCCAGCAGCCAAGCCGGGACATGGACCTCTGGCTACACCTTC. Using reference TRBV3-1 and TRBJ1-2 for the parts outside the CDR3, the full variable domain is DTAVSQTPKYLVTQMGNDKSIKCEQNLGHDTMYWYKQDSKKFLKIMFSYNNKELIINETVPNRFSPKSPDKAHLNLHINSLELGDSAVYFCASSQAGTWTSGYTFGSGTRLTVV.

This clonotype was seen a handful of times. The chain uses TRBV10-3 and TRBJ1-2, with a possible D match to TRBD1 (6 bases). Looked up from germline, CDR1 is ENHRY and CDR2 is SYGVKD. The CDR3 is 16 amino acids. With 0 bases removed from V and 1 base from J, the gap between germline ends came to 12 bases. The CDR3 sequence: CAISESKGTLNYGYTF. Here the CDR3 DNA reads TGTGCCATCAGTGAGTCGAAAGGGACACTTAACTATGGCTACACCTTC.

This clonotype was recorded many times. The chain recombines TRBV20-1 with TRBJ2-7; 9 bases map to TRBD1. This CDR3 spans 15 amino acids. Germline lookup yields CDR1 DFQATT and CDR2 SNEGSKA (reference sequence). V gave up 3 bases and J gave up 4 bases; unmatched junction bases: 10. CDR3 loop: CSARWRGQGSYEQYF. In DNA form, the CDR3 reads TGCAGTGCTAGGTGGCGGGGACAGGGCTCATACGAGCAGTACTTC.